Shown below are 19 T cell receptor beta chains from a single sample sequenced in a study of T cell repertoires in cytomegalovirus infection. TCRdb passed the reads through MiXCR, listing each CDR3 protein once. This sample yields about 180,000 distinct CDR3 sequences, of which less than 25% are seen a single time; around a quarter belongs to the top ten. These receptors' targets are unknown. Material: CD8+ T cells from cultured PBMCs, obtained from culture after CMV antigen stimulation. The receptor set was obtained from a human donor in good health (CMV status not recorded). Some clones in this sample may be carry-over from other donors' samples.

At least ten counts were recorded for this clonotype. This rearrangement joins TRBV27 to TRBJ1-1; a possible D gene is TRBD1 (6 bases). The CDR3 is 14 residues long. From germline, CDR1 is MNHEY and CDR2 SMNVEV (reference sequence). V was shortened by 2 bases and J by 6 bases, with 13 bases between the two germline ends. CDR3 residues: CASSLSAGVPEAFF. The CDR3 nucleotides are TGTGCCAGCAGTTTAAGCGCAGGGGTCCCTGAAGCTTTCTTT.

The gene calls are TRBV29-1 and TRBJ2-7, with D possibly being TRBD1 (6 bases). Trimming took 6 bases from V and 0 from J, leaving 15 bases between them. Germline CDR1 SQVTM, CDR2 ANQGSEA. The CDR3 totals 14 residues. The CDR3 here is CSVLGHLSSYEQYF. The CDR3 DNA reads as TGCAGCGTCCTGGGACACCTGAGCTCCTACGAGCAGTACTTC.

CDR3 bases: TGTGCCAGCAGCGGGGACCCTAGCACAGATACGCAGTATTTT. This translates into CASSGDPSTDTQYF. The chain uses TRBV12-3 or TRBV12-4 and TRBJ2-3; D might be TRBD1 or TRBD2, each matching 5 bases. V lost 6 bases to trimming and J lost 0 bases, with 10 bases between them. The CDR3 length is 14 residues.

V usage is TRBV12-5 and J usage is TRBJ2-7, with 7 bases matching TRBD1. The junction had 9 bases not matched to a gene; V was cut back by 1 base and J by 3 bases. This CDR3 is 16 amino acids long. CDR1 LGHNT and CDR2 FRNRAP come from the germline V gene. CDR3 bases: TGTGCTAGTGGTTTGGGACGACAGGGTATCGACTACGAGCAGTACTTC. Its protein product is CASGLGRQGIDYEQYF.

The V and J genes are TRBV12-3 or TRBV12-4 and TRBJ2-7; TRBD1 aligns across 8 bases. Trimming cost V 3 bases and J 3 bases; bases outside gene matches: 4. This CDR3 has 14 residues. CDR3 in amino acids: CASSFRDRNYEQYF. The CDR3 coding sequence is TGTGCCAGCAGTTTCCGGGACAGGAACTACGAGCAGTACTTC.

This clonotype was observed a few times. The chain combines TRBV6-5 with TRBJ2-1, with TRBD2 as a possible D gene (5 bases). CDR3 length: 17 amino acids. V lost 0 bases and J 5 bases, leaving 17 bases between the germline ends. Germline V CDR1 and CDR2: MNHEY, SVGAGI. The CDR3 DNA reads TGTGCCAGCAGTTACTCGTACTCGGAGGACCTAAACAATGAGCAGTTCTTC. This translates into CASSYSYSEDLNNEQFF.

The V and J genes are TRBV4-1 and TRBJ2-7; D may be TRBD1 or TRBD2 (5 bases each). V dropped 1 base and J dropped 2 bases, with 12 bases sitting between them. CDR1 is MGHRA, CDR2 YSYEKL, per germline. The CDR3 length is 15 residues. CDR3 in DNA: TGCGCCAGCAGCCAAGTTCCGGGACCGACCTACGAGCAGTACTTC. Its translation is CASSQVPGPTYEQYF.

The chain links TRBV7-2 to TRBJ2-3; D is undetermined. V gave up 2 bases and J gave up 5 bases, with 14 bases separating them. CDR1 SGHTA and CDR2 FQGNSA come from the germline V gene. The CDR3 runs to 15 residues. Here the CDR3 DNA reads TGTGCCAGCAGCTTAAGGATGGACCTGCAAGATACGCAGTATTTT. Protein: CASSLRMDLQDTQYF. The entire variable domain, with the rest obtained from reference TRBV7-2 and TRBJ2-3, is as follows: GAGVSQSPSNKVTEKGKDVELRCDPISGHTALYWYRQSLGQGLEFLIYFQGNSAPDKSGLPSDRFSAERTGGSVSTLTIQRTQQEDSAVYLCASSLRMDLQDTQYFGPGTRLTVL.

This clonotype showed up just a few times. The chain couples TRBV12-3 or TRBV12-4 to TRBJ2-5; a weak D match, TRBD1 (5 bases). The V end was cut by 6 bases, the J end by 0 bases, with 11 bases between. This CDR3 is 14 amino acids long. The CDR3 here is CASRDRRYQETQYF. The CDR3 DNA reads TGTGCCAGCAGAGACAGAAGGTACCAAGAGACCCAGTACTTC.

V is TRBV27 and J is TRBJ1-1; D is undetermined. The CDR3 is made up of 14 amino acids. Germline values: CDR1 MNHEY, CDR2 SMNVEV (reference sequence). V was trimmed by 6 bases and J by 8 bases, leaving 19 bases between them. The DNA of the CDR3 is TGTGCCAGCAGCCCAACCGGGAGACAAAACGAAGCTTTCTTT. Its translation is CASSPTGRQNEAFF.

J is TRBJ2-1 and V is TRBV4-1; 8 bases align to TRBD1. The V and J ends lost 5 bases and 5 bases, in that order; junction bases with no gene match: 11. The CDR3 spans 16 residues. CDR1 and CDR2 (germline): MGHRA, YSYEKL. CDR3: CASSYPWDRSDNEQFF. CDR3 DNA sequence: TGCGCCAGCAGCTATCCCTGGGACAGGTCCGACAATGAGCAGTTCTTC.

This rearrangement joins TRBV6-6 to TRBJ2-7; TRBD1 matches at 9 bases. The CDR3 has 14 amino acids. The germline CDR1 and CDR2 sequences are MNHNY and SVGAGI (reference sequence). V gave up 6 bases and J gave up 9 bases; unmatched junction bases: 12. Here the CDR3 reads CASSQDGTGRWQYF. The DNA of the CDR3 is TGTGCCAGCAGCCAAGACGGGACAGGGAGGTGGCAGTACTTC.

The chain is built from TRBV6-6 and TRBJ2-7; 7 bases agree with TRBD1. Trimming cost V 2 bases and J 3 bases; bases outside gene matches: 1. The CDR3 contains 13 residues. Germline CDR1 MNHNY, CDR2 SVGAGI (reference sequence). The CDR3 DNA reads TGTGCCAGCAGTTACAGGGACAGCTACGAGCAGTACTTC. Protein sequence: CASSYRDSYEQYF.

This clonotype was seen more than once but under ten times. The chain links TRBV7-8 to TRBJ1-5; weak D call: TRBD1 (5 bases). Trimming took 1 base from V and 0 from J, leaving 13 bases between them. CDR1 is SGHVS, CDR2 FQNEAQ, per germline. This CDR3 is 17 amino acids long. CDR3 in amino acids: CASSLGPRQYSNQPQHF. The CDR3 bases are TGTGCCAGCAGCTTAGGCCCCAGACAGTATAGCAATCAGCCCCAGCATTTT.

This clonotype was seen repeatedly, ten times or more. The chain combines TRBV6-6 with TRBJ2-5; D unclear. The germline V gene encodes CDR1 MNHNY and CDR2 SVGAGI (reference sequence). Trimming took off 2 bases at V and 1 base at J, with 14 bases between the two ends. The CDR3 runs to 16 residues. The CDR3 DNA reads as TGTGCCAGCAGTTACGAATCCCCATGGGGCCAAGAGACCCAGTACTTC. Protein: CASSYESPWGQETQYF.

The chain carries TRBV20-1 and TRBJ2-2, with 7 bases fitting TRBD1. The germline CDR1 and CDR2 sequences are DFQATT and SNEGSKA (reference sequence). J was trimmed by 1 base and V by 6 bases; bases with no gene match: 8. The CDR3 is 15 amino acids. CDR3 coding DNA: TGCAGTGCCCTAGGACAGGCGATGAACACCGGGGAGCTGTTTTTT. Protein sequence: CSALGQAMNTGELFF.

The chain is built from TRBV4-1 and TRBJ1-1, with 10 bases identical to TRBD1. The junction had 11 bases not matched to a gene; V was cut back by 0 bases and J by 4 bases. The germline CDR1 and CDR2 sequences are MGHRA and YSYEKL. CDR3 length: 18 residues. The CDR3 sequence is CASSQDLGTGAVITEAFF. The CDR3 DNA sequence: TGCGCCAGCAGCCAAGATCTAGGGACAGGGGCGGTTATCACTGAAGCTTTCTTT.

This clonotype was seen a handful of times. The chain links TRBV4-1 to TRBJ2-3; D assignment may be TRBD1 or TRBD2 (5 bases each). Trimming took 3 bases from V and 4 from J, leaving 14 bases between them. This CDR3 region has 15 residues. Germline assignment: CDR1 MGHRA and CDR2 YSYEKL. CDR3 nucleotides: TGCGCCAGCAGCCAGGCCCAGGGACGGGCAGATACGCAGTATTTT. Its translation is CASSQAQGRADTQYF.

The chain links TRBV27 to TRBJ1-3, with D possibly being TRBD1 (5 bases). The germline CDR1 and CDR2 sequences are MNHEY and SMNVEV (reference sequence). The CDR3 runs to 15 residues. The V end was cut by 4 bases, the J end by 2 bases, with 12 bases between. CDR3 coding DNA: TGTGCCAGCAGTTCGGGGACTCCCGCTGGAAACACCATATATTTT. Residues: CASSSGTPAGNTIYF.